Listed below are T cell receptor beta chains from one sample, sequenced in a study of cytomegalovirus exposure and HLA in healthy donors. Only in-frame clones appear in the TCRdb table, and some are missing; sequencing was by immunoSEQ multiplex PCR. This specimen shows 130,000 or so clones; the ten leading clones hold 2.2%. The sample taken for sequencing was PBMCs. The origin of the receptors is a woman in her late teens or twenties in good health and CMV-seronegative. The CDR3 runs from the conserved cysteine through the conserved F or W. A D gene is named only where the DNA matches it firmly.

TRBJ2-7,TRBV14,.,TGTGCCAGCAGCCAGCCATCAGACTACGAGCAGTACTTC,CASSQPSDYEQYF
TRBJ2-3,TRBV9,TRBD1,TGTGCCAGCAGCACCTGGACAGGGAATACAGATACGCAGTATTTT,CASSTWTGNTDTQYF
TRBJ2-1,TRBV29-1,.,TGCAGCGTTGCGGGAGCCAGCTCCTACAATGAGCAGTTCTTC,CSVAGASSYNEQFF
TRBJ2-1,TRBV6-5,TRBD1,TGTGCCAGCAGGTCCGCCCGGACAGGGGAGCAGGAGCAGTTCTTC,CASRSARTGEQEQFF
TRBJ1-2,TRBV10-3,TRBD1,TGTGCCATTGCCCAGGGGGCTGAAAATGGCTACACCTTC,CAIAQGAENGYTF
TRBJ2-1,TRBV11-2,TRBD2,TGTGCCAGCAGCTTAGGGACTAGCAGAACAAATGAGCAGTTCTTC,CASSLGTSRTNEQFF
TRBJ2-6,TRBV11-1,.,TGTGCCAGCAGCCATGTCACAGGGATCGCGGGGGCCAACGTCCTGACTTTC,CASSHVTGIAGANVLTF
TRBJ2-3,TRBV29-1,TRBD2,TGCAGCACGTCAGATCGAGCGGGAGTAGATACGCAGTATTTT,CSTSDRAGVDTQYF
TRBJ2-2,TRBV5-1,TRBD2,TGCGCCAGCAGCGTGGGACTAGTAAGCACCGGGGAGCTGTTTTTT,CASSVGLVSTGELFF
TRBJ2-5,TRBV5-1,TRBD2,TGCGCCAGCAGCTTAGGACTAGCGATACGAGAGACCCAGTACTTC,CASSLGLAIRETQYF
TRBJ2-7,TRBV4-2,.,TGTGCCAGCAGCCAAGAACTAGCCCTCTCCTACGAGCAGTACTTC,CASSQELALSYEQYF
TRBJ2-3,TRBV6-6,TRBD1,TGTGCCAGCAGTTCCGGGACAGGGGACACAGATACGCAGTATTTT,CASSSGTGDTDTQYF
TRBJ1-5,TRBV2,TRBD1,TGTGCCAGCAGTAGTGACAGGGGGCGATTCCAGCCCCAGCATTTT,CASSSDRGRFQPQHF
TRBJ2-5,TRBV7-7,.,TGTGCCAGCAGCCTAACCATAGGGGGGAGGGGCGAGACCCAGTACTTC,CASSLTIGGRGETQYF
TRBJ2-5,TRBV7-2,.,TGTGCCAGCAGCTTAGGCGGCGAAAAGACCCAGTACTTC,CASSLGGEKTQYF
TRBJ1-4,TRBV2,.,TGTGCCAGCAATCTATGGGGGGGGTTGAATGAAAAACTGTTTTTT,CASNLWGGLNEKLFF
TRBJ2-1,TRBV6-1,TRBD2,TGTGCCAGCAGGGCCCTCGGGGGGACTTACAATGAGCAGTTCTTC,CASRALGGTYNEQFF
TRBJ2-3,TRBV29-1,.,TGCAGCGTTGGCAGGTTGAGACTAACCAGCACAGATACGCAGTATTTT,CSVGRLRLTSTDTQYF
TRBJ2-2,TRBV7-2,.,TGTGCCAGCAGCTTAGAGCGGGTTAACACCGGGGAGCTGTTTTTT,CASSLERVNTGELFF
TRBJ2-1,TRBV14,.,TGTGCCAGCATGAGGGGGAGCACCTACAATGAGCAGTTCTTC,CASMRGSTYNEQFF
TRBJ1-3,TRBV7-9,.,TGTGCCAGCAGCCACCGACAGGGAAACACCATATATTTT,CASSHRQGNTIYF
TRBJ1-1,TRBV6-6,TRBD1,TGTGCCAGCAATCTGGACAGGGGGAACACTGAAGCTTTCTTT,CASNLDRGNTEAFF
TRBJ2-5,TRBV13,TRBD2,TGTGCCAGCAGCTCCGGGACTAGCGGGAGCGGTTATGAGACCCAGTACTTC,CASSSGTSGSGYETQYF
TRBJ1-2,TRBV5-1,TRBD1,TGCGCCAGCAGCCCCGGGACAGGGGACTATGGCTACACCTTC,CASSPGTGDYGYTF
TRBJ1-2,TRBV27,TRBD1,TGTGCCTCTCGGACAGGGGGAGGCTTCTATGGCTACACCTTC,CASRTGGGFYGYTF
TRBJ2-5,TRBV27,TRBD2,TGTGCCAGCAGTTTAATAGCTAGCGGAGAGACCCAGTACTTC,CASSLIASGETQYF
TRBJ2-5,TRBV29-1,.,TGCAGCGTCGCCGGTAGCTCAGGAGGGACCCAGTACTTC,CSVAGSSGGTQYF
TRBJ2-5,TRBV5-4,TRBD2,TGTGCCAGCAGCTTGGGAGGGACTAGCGGGACTGGGACCCAGTACTTC,CASSLGGTSGTGTQYF
TRBJ2-5,TRBV6-5,.,TGTGCCAGCAGTCCAACAGGGAATCAAGAGACCCAGTACTTC,CASSPTGNQETQYF
TRBJ2-7,TRBV6-6,.,TGTGCCAGCAGCCTAGAGAGAGGGTCCCACGAGCAGTACTTC,CASSLERGSHEQYF
TRBJ1-1,TRBV29-1,TRBD1,TGCAGCGTCGCCGGACAGGAGGACACTGAAGCTTTCTTT,CSVAGQEDTEAFF
TRBJ2-3,TRBV5-1,TRBD2,TGCGCCAGCAGCTTAGGGACTAGCAGCCTGGGGGGGCAGTATTTT,CASSLGTSSLGGQYF
TRBJ2-7,TRBV18,TRBD2,TGTGCCAGCTCACCGCTAGCCGGACTAGCGGGAGGGCCTGACTACGAGCAGTACTTC,CASSPLAGLAGGPDYEQYF
TRBJ2-3,TRBV5-1,.,TGCGCCAGCAGCCCAGACATCGGTACGCAGTATTTT,CASSPDIGTQYF
TRBJ1-1,TRBV27,TRBD1,TGTGCCAGCAGTATCAGGGGGTTGAACACTGAAGCTTTCTTT,CASSIRGLNTEAFF
TRBJ1-4,TRBV30,TRBD1,TGTGCCTGGACCACAGGGACAGGGGGAGGTGAAAAACTGTTTTTT,CAWTTGTGGGEKLFF
TRBJ2-3,TRBV7-3,TRBD2,TGTGCCAGCAGCTTAAGTCTAGCGGGAGCAGGAGATACGCAGTATTTT,CASSLSLAGAGDTQYF
TRBJ2-3,TRBV4-3,.,TGCGCCAGCAGCCAAGAAGCAGGTACAGATACGCAGTATTTT,CASSQEAGTDTQYF
TRBJ1-3,TRBV11-3,.,TGTGCCAGTCGACTCGAAACGGGGACCATATATTTT,CASRLETGTIYF
TRBJ1-4,TRBV14,TRBD1,TGTGCCAGCAGCGCGACAGGGGAGGATGAAAAACTGTTTTTT,CASSATGEDEKLFF
TRBJ1-3,TRBV15,.,TGTGCCACCAGCAGAAACCCGGTTCCTGGAAACACCATATATTTT,CATSRNPVPGNTIYF
TRBJ2-1,TRBV4-3,TRBD2,TGCGCCAGCAGCCAAGTAGGGACTAGCGAGAATGAGCAGTTCTTC,CASSQVGTSENEQFF
TRBJ1-5,TRBV6-5,.,TGTGCCAGCAAATACGGCAGCGGCAATCAGCCCCAGCATTTT,CASKYGSGNQPQHF
TRBJ2-4,TRBV7-6,TRBD1,TGTGCCAGCAGCTTAGCGGCTGGGACAGGGGGGGACAAAAACATTCAGTACTTC,CASSLAAGTGGDKNIQYF
TRBJ2-3,TRBV9,TRBD2,TGTGCCAGCAGCCTAACACTAGCGTTAGGCACAGATACGCAGTATTTT,CASSLTLALGTDTQYF
TRBJ2-2,TRBV5-4,TRBD2,TGTGCCAGCAGCCAGGGACTAGCGGGAGAGGGCGGGGAGCTGTTTTTT,CASSQGLAGEGGELFF
TRBJ2-2,TRBV27,TRBD1,TGTGCCAGCAGTTTGCAGGGGGCGGGCGGGGAGCTGTTTTTT,CASSLQGAGGELFF
TRBJ2-5,TRBV7-3,TRBD2,TGTGCCAGCAGCCCAGGTCTAGCGGGAGGAGAGACCCAGTACTTC,CASSPGLAGGETQYF
TRBJ2-2,TRBV7-6,.,TGTGCCAGCAGCTTATCCCTTAGTGGGAACACCGGGGAGCTGTTTTTT,CASSLSLSGNTGELFF
TRBJ2-1,TRBV7-9,.,TGTGCCAGCAGCTTAGGAGGGGAGCAGTTCTTC,CASSLGGEQFF
TRBJ1-5,TRBV28,.,TGTGCCAGCAGTTTATCAGGAAAGGGCAATCAGCCCCAGCATTTT,CASSLSGKGNQPQHF
TRBJ1-2,TRBV28,TRBD1,TGTGCCAGCAGCCTGGGACAGGTCCTGTATGGCTACACCTTC,CASSLGQVLYGYTF
TRBJ1-3,TRBV25-1,TRBD1,TGTGCCAGCAGTTCGACAGGGCGAGGGAACACCATATATTTT,CASSSTGRGNTIYF
TRBJ2-1,TRBV11-3,.,TGTGCCAGCAGCTTCAGTGATCTAGCGCCCCCCTACAATGAGCAGTTCTTC,CASSFSDLAPPYNEQFF
TRBJ2-7,TRBV7-8,.,TGTGCCAGCAGCTTGTCGTCGGGAAGGCAGTACTTC,CASSLSSGRQYF